The rows below give T cell receptor beta chains drawn from one sample of a study of vaccination effects on CD4 cells after COVID-19. The protocol was immunoSEQ multiplex PCR, while the TCRdb copy is restricted to in-frame clones and leaves out a portion. Here the sample spans approximately 50,000 clones, 76% being singletons. Their target antigens are unknown. The material was CD4+ T cells from PBMCs cultured without peptide, obtained before COVID-19 vaccination. These receptors were obtained from a human donor who had a prior SARS-CoV-2 infection. The CDR3 runs from the conserved cysteine through the conserved F or W. The order of the fields is CDR3 length, J gene, V gene, clone size, CDR3 protein. The listing skips clone size in some rows; elsewhere it reads once, few, many or a size class.

13 TRBJ1-3 TRBV5-1 . CASGRTGGNTIYF
13 TRBJ1-3 TRBV6-5 . CASSSTSGNTIYF
14 TRBJ1-3 TRBV6-5 . CASSSTGAGNTIYF
11 TRBJ1-2 TRBV20-1 few CSADGGYGYTF
14 TRBJ2-1 TRBV15 few CATSRDRGYDEQFF
18 TRBJ1-2 TRBV5-1 . CASSPGSGTVGTKNGYTF
14 TRBJ2-7 TRBV5-1 . CASSQGTGGSEQYF
14 TRBJ2-5 TRBV5-6 . CASSLTGRQETQYF
14 TRBJ2-7 TRBV5-6 . CASSLTLGDYEQYF
13 TRBJ2-7 TRBV5-6 . CASSLGLPYEQYF
20 TRBJ2-3 TRBV4-3 . CASSQDPALAGGRGTDTQYF
14 TRBJ1-4 TRBV18 . CASSSNGLGEKLFF
13 TRBJ2-1 TRBV11-3 . CASSLGGYNEQFF
10 TRBJ1-2 TRBV29-1 few CSVGQGGYTF
15 TRBJ2-2 TRBV11-3 many CASSFRTANTGELFF
12 TRBJ2-7 TRBV2 . CASSPRTYEQYF
18 TRBJ2-3 TRBV7-8 once CASSYGWRGRRSTDTQYF
13 TRBJ2-3 TRBV30 . CAWKHPSTDTQYF
15 TRBJ2-2 TRBV6-1 . CASSDLGANTGELFF
15 TRBJ2-2 TRBV5-5 once CASSLGASGLGELFF
15 TRBJ1-5 TRBV6-6 . CASSHGTPSNQPQHF
13 TRBJ2-7 TRBV5-1 . CASSLSRLYEQYF
13 TRBJ2-7 TRBV7-2 . CASSLARQWEQYF
15 TRBJ1-1 TRBV5-6 . CASVGTGGFGTEAFF
14 TRBJ1-1 TRBV4-3 . CASSQVDRETEAFF
17 TRBJ1-6 TRBV16 . CASSQSGQGFNNSPLHF
13 TRBJ1-1 TRBV9 . CASSVSLSTEAFF
13 TRBJ2-3 TRBV6-5 . CASKGQWGDTQYF
16 TRBJ1-4 TRBV19 . CASSPLDGATNEKLFF
15 TRBJ1-4 TRBV5-1 . CASSEEGWSNEKLFF
14 TRBJ1-4 TRBV3-1/TRBV3-2 . CASSPGGTNEKLFF
12 TRBJ2-5 TRBV14 once CASSSYRETQYF
13 TRBJ2-2 TRBV9 . CASSHALTGELFF
17 TRBJ2-7 TRBV19 . CASSPIHGTGESYEQYF
13 TRBJ1-5 TRBV6-5 few CARSAGPDQPQHF
16 TRBJ2-2 TRBV6-2/TRBV6-3 . CASSSPRGAFPGELFF
13 TRBJ2-7 TRBV7-9 . CASSIPDTYEQYF
14 TRBJ2-7 TRBV19 . CASSPNRGGYEQYF
16 TRBJ1-5 TRBV5-4 . CASSWGTGVAYQPQHF
18 TRBJ1-5 TRBV9 . CASSVVGSRWRCNQPQHF
16 TRBJ2-5 TRBV9 . CASSVAGSPKWETQYF
14 TRBJ2-1 TRBV18 . CASSPGISYNEQFF
11 TRBJ1-1 TRBV30 . CAWSSTTEAFF
14 TRBJ1-1 TRBV5-1 . CASSLGTGGLDAFF
14 TRBJ1-2 TRBV5-5 . CASSRQGDNYGYTF
14 TRBJ1-1 TRBV27 large CASIGQTMNTEAFF
14 TRBJ2-7 TRBV7-9 . CASSRWTGSYEQYF
13 TRBJ2-3 TRBV5-4 . CASSFLFTDTQYF
14 TRBJ1-4 TRBV5-1 . CASSLTGSGEKLFF
15 TRBJ2-1 TRBV7-6 . CASSLAASGDNEQFF
14 TRBJ1-1 TRBV5-1 . CASSWAVGYTEAFF
16 TRBJ2-7 TRBV5-1 . CASSLEVVGSGQEQYF
16 TRBJ1-2 TRBV6-6 few CASSYPQPWGAFGYTF
14 TRBJ2-7 TRBV9 . CASSVTGNSYEQYF
15 TRBJ2-4 TRBV6-2/TRBV6-3 . CASSDPGTSGRIQYF
15 TRBJ1-1 TRBV2 . CASSPRGQENTEAFF